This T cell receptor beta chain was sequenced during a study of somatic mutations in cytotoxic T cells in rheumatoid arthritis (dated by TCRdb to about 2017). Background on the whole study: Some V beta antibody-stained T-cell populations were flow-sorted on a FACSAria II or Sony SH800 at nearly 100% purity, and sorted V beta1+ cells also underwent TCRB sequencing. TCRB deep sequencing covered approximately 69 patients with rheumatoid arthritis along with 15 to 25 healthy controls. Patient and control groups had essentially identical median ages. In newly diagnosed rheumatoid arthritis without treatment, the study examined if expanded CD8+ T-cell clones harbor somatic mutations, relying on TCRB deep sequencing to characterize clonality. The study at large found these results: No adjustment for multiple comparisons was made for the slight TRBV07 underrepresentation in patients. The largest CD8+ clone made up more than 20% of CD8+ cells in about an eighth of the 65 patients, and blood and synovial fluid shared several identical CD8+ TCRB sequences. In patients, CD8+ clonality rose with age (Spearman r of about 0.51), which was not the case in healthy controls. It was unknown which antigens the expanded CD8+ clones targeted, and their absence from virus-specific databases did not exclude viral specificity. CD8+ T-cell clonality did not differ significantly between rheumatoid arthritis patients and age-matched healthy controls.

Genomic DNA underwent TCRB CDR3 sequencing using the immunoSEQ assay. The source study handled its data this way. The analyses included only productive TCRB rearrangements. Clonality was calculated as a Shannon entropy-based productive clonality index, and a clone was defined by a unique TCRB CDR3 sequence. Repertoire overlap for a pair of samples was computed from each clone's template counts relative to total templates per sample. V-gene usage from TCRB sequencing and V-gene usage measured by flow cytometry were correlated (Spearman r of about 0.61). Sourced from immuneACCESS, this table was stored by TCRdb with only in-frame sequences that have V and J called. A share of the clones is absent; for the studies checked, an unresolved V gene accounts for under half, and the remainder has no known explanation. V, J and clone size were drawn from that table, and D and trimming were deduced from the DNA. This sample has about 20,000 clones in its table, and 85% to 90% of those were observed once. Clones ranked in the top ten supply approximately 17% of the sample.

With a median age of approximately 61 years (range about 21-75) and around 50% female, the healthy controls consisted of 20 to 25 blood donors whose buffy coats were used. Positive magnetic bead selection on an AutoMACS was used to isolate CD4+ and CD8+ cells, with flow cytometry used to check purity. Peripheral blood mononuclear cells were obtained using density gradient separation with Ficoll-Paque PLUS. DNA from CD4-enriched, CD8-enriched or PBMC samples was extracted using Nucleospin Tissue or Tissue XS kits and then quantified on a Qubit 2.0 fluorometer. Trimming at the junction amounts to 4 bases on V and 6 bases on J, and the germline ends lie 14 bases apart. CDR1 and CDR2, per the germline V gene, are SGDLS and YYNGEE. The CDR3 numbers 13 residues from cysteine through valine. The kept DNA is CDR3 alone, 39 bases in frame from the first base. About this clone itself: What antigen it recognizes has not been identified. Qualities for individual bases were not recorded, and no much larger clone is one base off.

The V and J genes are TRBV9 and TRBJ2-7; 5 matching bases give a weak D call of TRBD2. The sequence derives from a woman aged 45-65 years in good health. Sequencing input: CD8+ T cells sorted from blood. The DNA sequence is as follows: TGTGCCAGCAGCTACGGGGTAGCGAGCGAGCAGTACGTC. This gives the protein CASSYGVASEQYV.